These T cell receptor beta chains were read from a single sample in a study of T cells in localized non-small cell lung cancer. The assay was immunoSEQ multiplex PCR, and TCRdb's table has in-frame clones only and misses some. The sample has about a thousand clones, roughly a fifth seen once; the top ten hold approximately 18%. Material: normal lung tissue next to the tumor, obtained before any cancer treatment. The receptors here all came from a male donor older than 55 with stage III lung adenocarcinoma. The conserved cysteine and the conserved F or W are not part of the CDR3 here. The listing skips clone size in some rows; elsewhere it reads once, few, many or a size class.

J,size,V,CDR3
TRBJ1-2,.,TRBV9,ASSLVQGYDGYT
TRBJ1-1,few,TRBV27,ASSLSAGGGTEAF
TRBJ1-1,medium-sized,TRBV11-3,ASSRAKGQGYTEAF
TRBJ2-4,few,TRBV11-3,ASSFPTSGGRNIQY
TRBJ1-1,.,TRBV19,ASTPGLEAF
TRBJ1-3,few,TRBV5-1,ASSRDRGPGNTIY
TRBJ2-7,.,TRBV6-8,ASSYSGARSYEQY
TRBJ1-1,few,TRBV11-3,ASSSWRGGQKTEAF
TRBJ1-5,.,TRBV19,ASNRGQGVSNQPQH
TRBJ2-6,few,TRBV7-1,ASSLVTNSGANVLT